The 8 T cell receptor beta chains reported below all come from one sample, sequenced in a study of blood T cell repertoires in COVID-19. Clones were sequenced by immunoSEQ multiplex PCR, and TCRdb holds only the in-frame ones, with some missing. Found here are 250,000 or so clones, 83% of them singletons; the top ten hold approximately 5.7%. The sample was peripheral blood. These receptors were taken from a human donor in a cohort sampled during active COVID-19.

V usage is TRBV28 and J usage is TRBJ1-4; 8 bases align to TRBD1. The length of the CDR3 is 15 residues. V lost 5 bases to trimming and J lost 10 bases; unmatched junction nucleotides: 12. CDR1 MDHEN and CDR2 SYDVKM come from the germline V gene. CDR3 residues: CASSKPGTGLGKLFF. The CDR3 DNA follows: TGTGCCAGCAGTAAACCCGGGACAGGACTTGGAAAACTGTTTTTT. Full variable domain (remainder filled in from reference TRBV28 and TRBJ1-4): DVKVTQSSRYLVKRTGEKVFLECVQDMDHENMFWYRQDPGLGLRLIYFSYDVKMKEKGDIPEGYSVSREKKERFSLILESASTNQTSMYLCASSKPGTGLGKLFFGSGTQLSVL.

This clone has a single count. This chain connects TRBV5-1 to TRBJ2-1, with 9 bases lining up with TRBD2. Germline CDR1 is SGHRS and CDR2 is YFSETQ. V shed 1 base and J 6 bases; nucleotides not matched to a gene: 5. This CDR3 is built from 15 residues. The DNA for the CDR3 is TGCGCCAGCAGCTTGTTTAGCGGGGGATCCAATGAGCAGTTCTTC. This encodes CASSLFSGGSNEQFF.

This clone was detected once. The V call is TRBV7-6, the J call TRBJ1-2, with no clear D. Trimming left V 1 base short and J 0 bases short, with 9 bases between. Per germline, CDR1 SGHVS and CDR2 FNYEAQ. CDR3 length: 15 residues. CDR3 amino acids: CASSLGTGPNYGYTF. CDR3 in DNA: TGTGCCAGCAGCTTAGGAACGGGTCCTAACTATGGCTACACCTTC.

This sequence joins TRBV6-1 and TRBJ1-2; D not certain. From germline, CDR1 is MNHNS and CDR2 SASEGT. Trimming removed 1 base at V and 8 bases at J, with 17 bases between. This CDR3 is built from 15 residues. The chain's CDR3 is CASSEVWERREGYTF. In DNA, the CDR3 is TGTGCCAGCAGTGAAGTGTGGGAAAGACGGGAAGGCTACACCTTC.

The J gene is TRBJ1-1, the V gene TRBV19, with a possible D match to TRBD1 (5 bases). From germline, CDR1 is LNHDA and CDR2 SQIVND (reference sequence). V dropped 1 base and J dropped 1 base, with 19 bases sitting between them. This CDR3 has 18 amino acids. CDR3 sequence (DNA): TGTGCCAGTAGTATAGGGTCCAGGGATTTTGTTCCGAACACTGAAGCTTTCTTT. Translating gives CASSIGSRDFVPNTEAFF.

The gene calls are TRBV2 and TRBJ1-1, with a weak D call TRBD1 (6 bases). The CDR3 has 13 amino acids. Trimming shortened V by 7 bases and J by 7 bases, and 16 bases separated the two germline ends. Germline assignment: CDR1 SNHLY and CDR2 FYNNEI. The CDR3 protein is CASTRGGFGEAFF. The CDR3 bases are TGTGCCAGCACAAGGGGGGGCTTCGGTGAAGCTTTCTTT.

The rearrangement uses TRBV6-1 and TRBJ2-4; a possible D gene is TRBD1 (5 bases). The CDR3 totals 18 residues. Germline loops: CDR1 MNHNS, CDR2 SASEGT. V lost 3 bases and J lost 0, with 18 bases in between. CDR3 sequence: CASSDPLRRQLAKNIQYF. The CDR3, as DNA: TGTGCCAGCAGTGATCCACTACGGAGACAGCTAGCCAAAAACATTCAGTACTTC.

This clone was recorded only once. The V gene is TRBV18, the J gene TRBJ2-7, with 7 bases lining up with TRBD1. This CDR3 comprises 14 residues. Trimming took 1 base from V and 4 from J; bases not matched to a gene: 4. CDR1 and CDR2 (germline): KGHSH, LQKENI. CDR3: CASSPQQGIYEQYF. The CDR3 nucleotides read TGTGCCAGCTCACCACAACAGGGGATTTACGAGCAGTACTTC.